Each of the 3 T cell receptor beta chains below was sequenced from the same sample in a study of blood T cell repertoires in COVID-19 (dated by TCRdb to the early 2020s). The library relied on the immunoSEQ multiplex PCR assay. TCRdb carries this immuneACCESS record with in-frame sequences only. Its versions omit some clonotypes, under half of them owing to an unresolved V gene in the studies checked, with the rest unexplained. This sample lists around 30,000 clones; roughly 89% were detected once. The biggest ten clones account for roughly 1.5% of the sample. Source material: peripheral blood. The receptors were sampled from a man between 60 and 75 years old with active COVID-19.

J is TRBJ1-1 and V is TRBV6-5; D may be TRBD1 (5 bases). The CDR3 sequence is 13 residues long. CDR1 and CDR2 from the germline V gene are MNHEY and SVGAGI. The ends were cut back, 5 bases at V and 5 bases at J, with 12 bases in the middle. The CDR3 sequence is CASSNPRGTEAFF. For the CDR3, the DNA is TGTGCCAGCAGTAACCCTCGGGGGACTGAAGCTTTCTTT.

The chain joins TRBV5-1 to TRBJ1-2; possible D gene TRBD1, 6 bases. The germline V gene encodes CDR1 SGHRS and CDR2 YFSETQ. The CDR3 spans 15 residues. Trimming removed 0 bases at V and 0 bases at J, with 9 bases between. The CDR3 here is CASSLGTATNYGYTF. The CDR3 DNA sequence: TGCGCCAGCAGCTTGGGGACAGCTACTAACTATGGCTACACCTTC. The full variable domain, rest sourced from reference TRBV5-1 and TRBJ1-2, is KAGVTQTPRYLIKTRGQQVTLSCSPISGHRSVSWYQQTPGQGLQFLFEYFSETQRNKGNFPGRFSGRQFSNSRSEMNVSTLELGDSALYLCASSLGTATNYGYTFGSGTRLTVV.

This clone was seen only a few times. The chain carries TRBV7-2 and TRBJ2-3; TRBD2 agrees at 11 bases. The CDR3 totals 18 residues. Losses at the gene ends were 1 base for V and 6 bases for J; bases not matched to a gene: 12. CDR1 and CDR2 from the germline V gene are SGHTA and FQGNSA. The CDR3 region is CASSLVGGSGGARDTQYF. In nucleotides, the CDR3 is TGTGCCAGCAGCTTAGTCGGCGGTAGCGGGGGGGCCAGGGATACGCAGTATTTT. The entire variable domain, with the rest obtained from reference TRBV7-2 and TRBJ2-3, is as follows: GAGVSQSPSNKVTEKGKDVELRCDPISGHTALYWYRQSLGQGLEFLIYFQGNSAPDKSGLPSDRFSAERTGGSVSTLTIQRTQQEDSAVYLCASSLVGGSGGARDTQYFGPGTRLTVL.